These T cell receptor beta chains were read from a single sample in a study of T-cell memory formation after mild COVID-19. In TCRdb, the 5' RACE reads were re-called with MiXCR into one record per CDR3 protein. The data contain about 210,000 distinct CDR3 sequences, approximately 30% of them singletons. The sequenced sample was PBMCs or a T cell subset sorted from them (not recorded which). The receptors stem from an adult woman who had mild COVID-19 (a few samples of this study predate the infection). Cell type and time point are not known. The CDR3 runs from the conserved cysteine through the conserved F or W. The D gene is left open where the match is weak. Expanded clones are given a class, and other clones once, few, many or no size at all.

v_call: TRBV29-1; clone_size: -; d_call: -; j_call: TRBJ1-1; cdr3_nt: TGCAGCGTTGAAGATCTCGCCGAGGGGCTGGTAGCTTTCTTT; cdr3_aa: CSVEDLAEGLVAFF
v_call: TRBV2; clone_size: few; d_call: -; j_call: TRBJ2-2; cdr3_nt: TGTGCCAGCAGTGAACAGCGGACCGGGGAGCTGTTTTTT; cdr3_aa: CASSEQRTGELFF
v_call: TRBV2; clone_size: few; d_call: -; j_call: TRBJ1-6; cdr3_nt: TGTGCCAGCAGCGTCGGCTCCTATAATTCACCCCTCCACTTT; cdr3_aa: CASSVGSYNSPLHF
v_call: TRBV6-6; clone_size: -; d_call: -; j_call: TRBJ1-5; cdr3_nt: TGTGCCAGCAGTTCCTCGGGTGGCAATCAGCCCCAGCATTTT; cdr3_aa: CASSSSGGNQPQHF
v_call: TRBV12-3/TRBV12-4; clone_size: -; d_call: -; j_call: TRBJ2-1; cdr3_nt: TGTGCCAGCAGTTTCGCGACACACAGTGGGCAGTTCTTC; cdr3_aa: CASSFATHSGQFF
v_call: TRBV19; clone_size: -; d_call: -; j_call: TRBJ1-2; cdr3_nt: TGTGCCAGTAGTCCCAGCGATAACTATGGCTACACCTTC; cdr3_aa: CASSPSDNYGYTF
v_call: TRBV5-1; clone_size: few; d_call: -; j_call: TRBJ2-7; cdr3_nt: TGCGCCAGCGCCGGCGAGAGAGGCACCTACGAGCAGTACTTC; cdr3_aa: CASAGERGTYEQYF
v_call: TRBV12-3/TRBV12-4; clone_size: many; d_call: -; j_call: TRBJ1-1; cdr3_nt: TGTGCCAGCGGATTTGGGTCCACTGAAGCTTTCTTT; cdr3_aa: CASGFGSTEAFF
v_call: TRBV5-4; clone_size: -; d_call: -; j_call: TRBJ2-4; cdr3_nt: TGTGCCAGCAGCTTGGGGGGGGAAAACATTCAGTACTTC; cdr3_aa: CASSLGGENIQYF
v_call: TRBV15; clone_size: few; d_call: -; j_call: TRBJ2-1; cdr3_nt: TGTGCCACCAGCAACCGACAGGCCTATGATGGGCAGTTCTTC; cdr3_aa: CATSNRQAYDGQFF
v_call: TRBV20-1; clone_size: few; d_call: -; j_call: TRBJ2-7; cdr3_nt: TGCAGTGCTAGAGATGGCCGGCCCGGTGAGCAGTACTTC; cdr3_aa: CSARDGRPGEQYF
v_call: TRBV12-3/TRBV12-4; clone_size: -; d_call: -; j_call: TRBJ1-5; cdr3_nt: TGTGCCAGCAGTTTCGGCGTGGGACAGCCCCAGCATTTT; cdr3_aa: CASSFGVGQPQHF
v_call: TRBV5-1; clone_size: few; d_call: -; j_call: TRBJ2-7; cdr3_nt: TGCGCCAGCAGCTTGCGGGACCGAAGAACCTACGAGCAGTACTTC; cdr3_aa: CASSLRDRRTYEQYF
v_call: TRBV12-3/TRBV12-4; clone_size: -; d_call: TRBD1; j_call: TRBJ1-2; cdr3_nt: TGTGCCAGCAGTTTAGAGGCCGGGACAGCTAACTATGGCTACACCTTC; cdr3_aa: CASSLEAGTANYGYTF
v_call: TRBV20-1; clone_size: -; d_call: -; j_call: TRBJ1-1; cdr3_nt: TGCAGTGCTAGAACCAGGGTAATCACTGAAGCTTTCTTT; cdr3_aa: CSARTRVITEAFF
v_call: TRBV5-1; clone_size: -; d_call: TRBD2; j_call: TRBJ2-1; cdr3_nt: TGCGCCAGCAGCCTCCTCGCGGGGGAGGGTGAGCAGTTCTTC; cdr3_aa: CASSLLAGEGEQFF
v_call: TRBV7-9; clone_size: -; d_call: -; j_call: TRBJ1-1; cdr3_nt: TGTGCCAGCAGCCGCGGGGGGGGTACCCGGGGGACTGAAGCTTTCTTT; cdr3_aa: CASSRGGGTRGTEAFF
v_call: TRBV10-3; clone_size: few; d_call: TRBD2; j_call: TRBJ2-2; cdr3_nt: TGTGCCATCACGCGGACTAGCGGGACGTGGAACACCGGGGAGCTGTTTTTT; cdr3_aa: CAITRTSGTWNTGELFF
v_call: TRBV14; clone_size: many; d_call: -; j_call: TRBJ1-5; cdr3_nt: TGTGCCAGCAGCCAGGGACCCAATCAGCCCCAGCATTTT; cdr3_aa: CASSQGPNQPQHF
v_call: TRBV7-2; clone_size: -; d_call: -; j_call: TRBJ2-5; cdr3_nt: TGTGCCAGCAGCTTAGGGTGGGGCAGGGAGACCCAGTACTTC; cdr3_aa: CASSLGWGRETQYF
v_call: TRBV29-1; clone_size: -; d_call: TRBD1; j_call: TRBJ1-1; cdr3_nt: TGCAGCGTCTTCCGGGACAGGAGAATGAACACTGAAGCTTTCTTT; cdr3_aa: CSVFRDRRMNTEAFF
v_call: TRBV12-3/TRBV12-4; clone_size: -; d_call: -; j_call: TRBJ1-2; cdr3_nt: TGTGCCAGCAAACCGGAAGTCTATGGCTACACCTTC; cdr3_aa: CASKPEVYGYTF
v_call: TRBV15; clone_size: -; d_call: -; j_call: TRBJ1-2; cdr3_nt: TGTGCCACCAGCAGAGAGGGCGGTCTCGCGAGCTACACCTTC; cdr3_aa: CATSREGGLASYTF
v_call: TRBV7-9; clone_size: -; d_call: TRBD1; j_call: TRBJ1-1; cdr3_nt: TGTGCCAGCAGCTACAACGACAGGGGTGTGAAGAACACTGAAGCTTTCTTT; cdr3_aa: CASSYNDRGVKNTEAFF
v_call: TRBV20-1; clone_size: -; d_call: TRBD2; j_call: TRBJ2-3; cdr3_nt: TGCAGTGCTAGAGGGATGATTAGCGGGGCGGGGACAGATACGCAGTATTTT; cdr3_aa: CSARGMISGAGTDTQYF
v_call: TRBV7-2; clone_size: -; d_call: -; j_call: TRBJ2-1; cdr3_nt: TGTGCCAGCAGCTCAACCAGCGCGGGTGAGCAGTTCTTC; cdr3_aa: CASSSTSAGEQFF